This T cell receptor (beta chain) appears in the sequencing data of a study of CD8+ T cells in alopecia areata. At the level of the study: At a dose of 5 to 10 mg twice daily, oral tofacitinib was given to treated patients.

CDR3 length: 14 residues. With V trimmed by 1 base and J by 4 bases, 1 base remained unmatched. From germline, CDR1 is SGHAT and CDR2 FQNNGV. cDNA serving as the sequencing template came from extracted, reverse transcribed RNA. Clones were sequenced by immunoSEQ multiplex PCR, and TCRdb holds only the in-frame ones, with some missing. The table lists hundreds of thousands of clones, around 62% of them singletons. Study-wide results and limits: It was lesional scalp, especially alopecia totalis/universalis, that showed higher clonality than normal scalp. Patients showed less clear TCR sequence sharing than mice, possibly partly because of HLA diversity.

For this clone: Its antigen is undetermined. This may be a read error: a much more frequent sequence differs by one nucleotide.

Alopecia areata patients gave lesional scalp punch biopsies and peripheral blood samples. The sequencing used CD4+ T cells sorted from blood, collected at week 0. The V call is TRBV11-2, the J call TRBJ1-1, with 9 positions matching TRBD1. The receptor was isolated from a human donor with alopecia areata. The CDR3 DNA reads as TGTGCCAGCAGCTTAGCGACAGGGGGCACTGAAGCTTTCTTT. It is translated as CASSLATGGTEAFF.